Listed here are 24 T cell receptor beta chains from one sample, sequenced in a study of T cell repertoires in cytomegalovirus infection. MiXCR, applied by TCRdb to the reads, yields one record per CDR3 protein. The sample shows roughly 920,000 distinct CDR3 sequences, around 30% of them seen only once. No antigen is known for these receptors. Sequencing was performed on cultured CD8+ T cells from PBMCs, taken from culture after CMV antigen stimulation. All receptors derive from a human donor in good health (CMV status not recorded). Some clones in this sample may be carry-over from other donors' samples.

The V gene is TRBV7-4, the J gene TRBJ2-5; D might be TRBD2 (5 bases). Germline V gene data show CDR1 as SGHVT and CDR2 as SQSDAQ. The CDR3 has 15 amino acids. V was clipped by 5 bases and J by 2 bases, with 15 bases between them. CDR3 sequence: CASSPYRGVQETQYF. DNA of the CDR3: TGTGCCAGCAGCCCCTATCGGGGAGTGCAAGAGACCCAGTACTTC.

The chain has TRBV7-9 and TRBJ2-7, with a weak D call TRBD1 (5 bases). The CDR3 covers 13 residues. Trimming took 5 bases from V and 3 from J, leaving 11 bases between them. Germline values: CDR1 SEHNR, CDR2 FQNEAQ (reference sequence). As DNA, the CDR3 is TGTGCCAGCAGCCCAGGACATAACTACGAGCAGTACTTC. This codes for CASSPGHNYEQYF.

The chain joins TRBV4-1 to TRBJ2-1; D is unresolved. Trimming took 4 bases from V and 9 from J, leaving 22 bases between them. The CDR3 totals 16 residues. From germline, CDR1 is MGHRA and CDR2 YSYEKL. For the CDR3, the DNA is TGCGCCAGCAGCCCCCCCTTGGGCGGCCTGGCCAGTGAGCAGTTCTTC. It translates to CASSPPLGGLASEQFF.

This clonotype came up many times. Being one base from a much bigger clone, this may be a read error. The chain recombines TRBV7-6 with TRBJ2-3; unclear D gene. The CDR3 has 11 residues. V was trimmed by 1 base and J by 7 bases, leaving 3 bases between them. Germline V gene sequence: CDR1 SGHVS, CDR2 FNYEAQ. The CDR3 nucleotides read TGTGCCAGCAGCTTAGGAAATACGCAGTATTTT. It translates to CASSLGNTQYF.

The chain links TRBV7-6 to TRBJ2-7; weak D call: TRBD1 (6 bases). V lost 5 bases to trimming and J lost 2 bases, with 13 bases between them. Germline lookup yields CDR1 SGHVS and CDR2 FNYEAQ. The CDR3 loop spans 14 amino acids. CDR3 sequence: CASSETGTPYEQYF. CDR3 nucleotides: TGTGCCAGCAGCGAAACGGGGACACCCTACGAGCAGTACTTC.

The rearrangement links TRBV5-4 to TRBJ1-2; possibly TRBD1 for D (5 bases). Between the trimmed V and J ends, which lost 4 bases and 8 bases, there was a span of 21 bases. CDR1 is SGHNT and CDR2 is YYREEE in the germline V gene (reference sequence). This CDR3 contains 15 residues. The DNA for the CDR3 is TGTGCCAGCAGCCCCAGTGGGGGTCTCGGTCCCGGCTACACCTTC. It specifies CASSPSGGLGPGYTF.

V is TRBV7-7 and J is TRBJ2-5; the match to TRBD2 covers 8 bases. The CDR3 has 13 residues. Germline V gene sequence: CDR1 SSHAT, CDR2 FNYEAQ (reference sequence). The chain's CDR3 is CASGEQGTETQYF. In DNA form, the CDR3 reads TGTGCTAGCGGGGAGCAGGGAACGGAGACCCAGTACTTC.

The chain joins TRBV7-6 to TRBJ2-1, with TRBD1 identical over 12 bases. Trimming took 4 bases from V and 6 from J; bases not matched to a gene: 7. The CDR3 is 16 residues long. Germline V gene lookup returns CDR1 SGHVS and CDR2 FNYEAQ. The CDR3 protein is CASSSPGQGARNEQFF. The CDR3 bases are TGTGCCAGCAGCTCACCGGGACAGGGGGCGCGCAATGAGCAGTTCTTC.

The chain employs TRBV27 and TRBJ1-2; 9 bases line up with TRBD1. Germline V gene data show CDR1 as MNHEY and CDR2 as SMNVEV (reference sequence). With V trimmed by 2 bases and J by 3 bases, 4 bases remained unmatched. The CDR3 extends over 15 amino acids. CDR3 region: CASSLDRGSYYGYTF. CDR3 sequence (DNA): TGTGCCAGCAGTTTAGACAGGGGGTCTTACTATGGCTACACCTTC.

This clonotype was seen only a few times. The chain carries TRBV24-1 and TRBJ2-5, with D possibly TRBD2 on 6 matching bases. The V end lost 11 bases, the J end lost 4 bases, and 22 bases lay between the germline ends. Germline assignment: CDR1 KGHDR and CDR2 SFDVKD. The CDR3 loop spans 15 amino acids. The CDR3 sequence is CAIRRVRGAPETQYF. Here the CDR3 DNA reads TGTGCCATAAGGAGAGTGCGGGGCGCACCAGAGACCCAGTACTTC.

V gene TRBV7-3 combines with J gene TRBJ2-5; D possibly matches TRBD1 or TRBD2 (5 bases each). The CDR3 spans 15 residues. The ends were cut back, 2 bases at V and 5 bases at J, with 15 bases in the middle. Germline loops: CDR1 SGHTA, CDR2 FQGTGA. DNA of the CDR3: TGTGCCAGCAGCTTAGATCCGGGGCCAAGGGAGACCCAGTACTTC. It specifies CASSLDPGPRETQYF.

V gene TRBV5-4 combines with J gene TRBJ2-1, with 9 positions matching TRBD2. With 1 base clipped from V and 15 bases from J, the junction kept 11 bases outside the gene matches. The CDR3 sequence is 14 residues long. CDR1 is SGHNT and CDR2 is YYREEE in the germline V gene (reference sequence). The CDR3 DNA reads TGTGCCAGCAGCTTGAGGTCTAGCGGGGAAAGTCCGTTCTTC. Residues: CASSLRSSGESPFF.

This clonotype has just a few counts. This CDR3 reads CSASTDDYEQYV. For the CDR3, the DNA is TGCAGTGCTAGTACAGATGACTACGAGCAGTACGTC. This chain connects TRBV20-1 to TRBJ2-7; the D is unclear. CDR1 is DFQATT, CDR2 SNEGSKA, per germline (reference sequence). V dropped 3 bases and J dropped 3 bases, with 9 bases sitting between them. The CDR3 runs 12 residues.

V gene TRBV2 combines with J gene TRBJ1-1, with D uncertain. The CDR3 contains 14 residues. The germline V and J ends were trimmed by 9 bases and 2 bases, with 16 bases remaining between them. Germline V lookup: CDR1 SNHLY, CDR2 FYNNEI. CDR3 DNA sequence: TGTGCCAGTAACCGGGCCGCGGGCAACACTGAAGCTTTCTTT. It is translated as CASNRAAGNTEAFF.

This clonotype was counted at least ten times. The V gene is TRBV12-3 or TRBV12-4, the J gene TRBJ1-5; D possibly corresponds to TRBD1 (5 bases). The CDR3 spans 17 residues. V gave up 4 bases and J gave up 0 bases, with 16 bases separating them. The CDR3 nucleotides read TGTGCCAGCAGTTCGATTAGCTGGGGGTATAGCAATCAGCCCCAGCATTTT. Amino acid sequence: CASSSISWGYSNQPQHF.

The chain couples TRBV6-5 to TRBJ2-4, with D maybe TRBD1 (6 bases). The CDR3 loop spans 15 amino acids. The V end lost 6 bases, the J end lost 0 bases, and 12 bases lay between the germline ends. Germline V gene data show CDR1 as MNHEY and CDR2 as SVGAGI. The CDR3 loop is CASRPGTKAKNIQYF. The CDR3 DNA follows: TGTGCCAGCAGACCCGGGACAAAAGCCAAAAACATTCAGTACTTC.

CDR3 loop: CASSYSRFLRDQANEKLFF. The CDR3 coding sequence is TGTGCCAGCAGTTACTCGAGGTTTCTCCGGGATCAGGCTAATGAAAAACTGTTTTTT. This rearrangement joins TRBV6-5 to TRBJ1-4; no definite D call. The CDR3 is made up of 19 amino acids. CDR1 is MNHEY, CDR2 SVGAGI, per germline. V shed 0 bases and J shed 3 bases, with 20 bases lying between them.

In this sample, this clonotype turned up a few times. The chain is built from TRBV11-2 and TRBJ1-2, with TRBD1 matching 8 bases. J was trimmed by 8 bases and V by 5 bases; bases with no gene match: 7. Germline V lookup: CDR1 SGHAT, CDR2 FQNNGV. This CDR3 is built from 13 residues. For the CDR3, the DNA is TGTGCCAGCAGCACCGACAGGGGTCGGGGCTACACCTTC. It codes for CASSTDRGRGYTF.

This clonotype was recorded a few times. The rearrangement links TRBV4-3 to TRBJ2-3, with 10 bases lining up with TRBD2. Trimming removed 2 bases from V and 1 base from J; junction bases left unmatched: 12. CDR3 size: 19 residues. Germline CDR1 LGHNA, CDR2 YSLEER. The CDR3 loop reads CASSQLKPWTSGRTDTQYF. The CDR3 coding sequence is TGCGCCAGCAGCCAACTGAAACCCTGGACTAGCGGCCGCACAGATACGCAGTATTTT.

At least ten counts were recorded for this clonotype. The CDR3 loop reads CASSQGPRDGWGKLFF. In nucleotides, the CDR3 is TGTGCCAGCAGCCAAGGCCCGCGGGACGGGTGGGGAAAACTGTTTTTT. The gene calls are TRBV7-2 and TRBJ1-4; D may be TRBD1 (5 bases). The CDR3 totals 16 residues. Germline V CDR1 and CDR2: SGHTA, FQGNSA. Trimming removed 5 bases from V and 10 bases from J, with 23 bases in between.

This clonotype was counted between two and nine times. V gene TRBV20-1 combines with J gene TRBJ2-3, with 9 bases fitting TRBD2. This CDR3 contains 17 residues. V lost 0 bases and J lost 2; bases outside the gene matches: 9. The germline V gene encodes CDR1 DFQATT and CDR2 SNEGSKA (reference sequence). CDR3 DNA sequence: TGCAGTGCTAGAGACATAGCGGGGGCCCGGATCACAGATACGCAGTATTTT. It specifies CSARDIAGARITDTQYF.

The chain employs TRBV27 and TRBJ2-5; perhaps D is TRBD1 or TRBD2 (6 bases each). With 5 bases removed from V and 5 bases from J, the gap between germline ends came to 15 bases. CDR1 and CDR2 from the germline V gene are MNHEY and SMNVEV (reference sequence). This CDR3 contains 14 residues. The CDR3 here is CASSPRGDWETQYF. CDR3 nucleotides: TGTGCCAGCAGTCCAAGGGGGGACTGGGAGACCCAGTACTTC.

This chain joins TRBV19 and TRBJ2-1, with D possibly being TRBD1 or TRBD2 (6 bases each). Per germline, CDR1 LNHDA and CDR2 SQIVND (reference sequence). Deletions cut 1 base from V and 0 bases from J, with 10 bases between. The CDR3 is made up of 16 amino acids. The CDR3 DNA sequence: TGTGCCAGTAGTATAGTAGAGGGGGGCTCCTACAATGAGCAGTTCTTC. Protein product: CASSIVEGGSYNEQFF. Using reference TRBV19 and TRBJ2-1 for the parts outside the CDR3, the full variable domain is DGGITQSPKYLFRKEGQNVTLSCEQNLNHDAMYWYRQDPGQGLRLIYYSQIVNDFQKGDIAEGYSVSREKKESFPLTVTSAQKNPTAFYLCASSIVEGGSYNEQFFGPGTRLTVL.

The chain has TRBV2 and TRBJ2-7; a possible D gene is TRBD2 (6 bases). CDR3 size: 12 residues. Trimming removed 10 bases from V and 5 bases from J, with 15 bases in between. Germline loops: CDR1 SNHLY, CDR2 FYNNEI. The CDR3 protein is CATTPWGDEQYV. CDR3 nucleotides: TGTGCCACTACCCCCTGGGGGGACGAGCAGTACGTC.